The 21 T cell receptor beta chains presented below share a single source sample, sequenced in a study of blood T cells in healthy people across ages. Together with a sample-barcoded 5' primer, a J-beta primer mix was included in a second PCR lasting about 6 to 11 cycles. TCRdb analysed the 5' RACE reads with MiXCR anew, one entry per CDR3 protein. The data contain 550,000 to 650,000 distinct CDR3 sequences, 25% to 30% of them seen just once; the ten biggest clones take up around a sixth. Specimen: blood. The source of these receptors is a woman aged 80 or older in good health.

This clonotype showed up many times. CDR3 bases: TGTGCCAGCAGTTATCAGATAGGCGCCTTCAATGAGCAGTTCTTC. This sequence encodes CASSYQIGAFNEQFF. The chain has TRBV7-7 and TRBJ2-1; D gene uncertain. Germline-derived CDR1 and CDR2 are SSHAT and FNYEAQ (reference sequence). V dropped 6 bases and J dropped 6 bases, with 18 bases sitting between them. The CDR3 length is 15 residues.

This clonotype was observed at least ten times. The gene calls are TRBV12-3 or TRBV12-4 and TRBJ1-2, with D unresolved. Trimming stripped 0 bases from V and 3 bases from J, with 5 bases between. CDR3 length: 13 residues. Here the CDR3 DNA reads TGTGCCAGCAGTTTAGCGGCTGACTATGGCTACACCTTC. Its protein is CASSLAADYGYTF.

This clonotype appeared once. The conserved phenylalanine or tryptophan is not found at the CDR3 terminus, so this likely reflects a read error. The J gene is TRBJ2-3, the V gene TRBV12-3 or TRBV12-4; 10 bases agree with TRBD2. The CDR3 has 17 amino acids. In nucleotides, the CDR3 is TGTGCCAGCAGTTCCTTACAACTAGCGGGGTATACAGATGCGCAGTATTCT. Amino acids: CASSSLQLAGYTDAQYS.

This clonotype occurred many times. The CDR3 region has the DNA TGTGCCAGCAGCGGCTACGCGAACACCGGGGAGCTGTTTTTT. This translates into CASSGYANTGELFF. The V gene is TRBV7-2, the J gene TRBJ2-2; D is undetermined. The germline CDR1 and CDR2 sequences are SGHTA and FQGNSA. V was trimmed by 5 bases and J by 0 bases, leaving 7 bases between them. The CDR3 contains 14 residues.

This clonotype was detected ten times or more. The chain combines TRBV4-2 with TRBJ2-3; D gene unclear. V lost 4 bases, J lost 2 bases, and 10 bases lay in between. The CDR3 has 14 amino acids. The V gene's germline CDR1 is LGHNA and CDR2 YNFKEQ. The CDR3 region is CASSRPDPTDTQYF. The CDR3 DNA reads TGTGCCAGCAGCCGACCGGACCCCACAGATACGCAGTATTTT.

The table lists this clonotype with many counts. CDR3 sequence: CASSPRQGRDEQFF. The CDR3 DNA reads as TGTGCCAGCAGCCCGAGACAGGGACGGGATGAGCAGTTCTTC. V usage is TRBV7-2 and J usage is TRBJ2-1; 7 nucleotides align to TRBD1. The CDR3 is made up of 14 amino acids. V shed 5 bases and J 8 bases; nucleotides not matched to a gene: 9. Looked up from germline, CDR1 is SGHTA and CDR2 is FQGNSA.

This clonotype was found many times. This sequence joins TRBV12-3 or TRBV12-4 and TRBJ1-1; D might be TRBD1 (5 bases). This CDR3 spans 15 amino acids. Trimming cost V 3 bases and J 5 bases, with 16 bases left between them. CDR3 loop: CASSFGLRGGTEAFF. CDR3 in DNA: TGTGCCAGCAGTTTCGGGCTCCGGGGGGGAACTGAAGCTTTCTTT.

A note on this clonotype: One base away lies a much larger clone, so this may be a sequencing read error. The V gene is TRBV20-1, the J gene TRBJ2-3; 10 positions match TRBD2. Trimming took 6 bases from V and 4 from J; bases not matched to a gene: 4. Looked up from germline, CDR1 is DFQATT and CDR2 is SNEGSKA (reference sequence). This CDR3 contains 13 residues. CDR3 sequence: CSATLAGADTQYF. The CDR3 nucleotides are TGCAGTGCCACGCTAGCGGGGGCAGATACGCAGTATTTT.

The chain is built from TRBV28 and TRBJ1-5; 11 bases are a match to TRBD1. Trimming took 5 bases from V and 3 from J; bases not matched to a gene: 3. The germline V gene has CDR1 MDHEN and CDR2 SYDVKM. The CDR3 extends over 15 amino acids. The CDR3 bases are TGTGCCAGCAGTGGACAGGGGGCGTACAATCAGCCCCAGCATTTT. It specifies CASSGQGAYNQPQHF.

The chain's CDR3 is CASSRLGRADEQFF. CDR3 nucleotide sequence: TGTGCCAGCAGTCGCCTCGGCAGGGCAGATGAGCAGTTCTTC. This rearrangement joins TRBV7-2 to TRBJ2-1; a possible D gene is TRBD1 (5 bases). Trimming pared 6 bases from V and 8 bases from J, leaving 17 bases between. Per the germline V gene, CDR1 is SGHTA and CDR2 is FQGNSA. This CDR3 contains 14 residues.

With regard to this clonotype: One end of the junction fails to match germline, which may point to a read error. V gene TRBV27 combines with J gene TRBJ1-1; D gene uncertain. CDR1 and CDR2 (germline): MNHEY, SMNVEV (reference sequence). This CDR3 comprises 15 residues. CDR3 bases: TGTGCCGGCAGTTCGTTTTCTTCCCTGAACACTGAAGCTTTCTTT. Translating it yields CAGSSFSSLNTEAFF.

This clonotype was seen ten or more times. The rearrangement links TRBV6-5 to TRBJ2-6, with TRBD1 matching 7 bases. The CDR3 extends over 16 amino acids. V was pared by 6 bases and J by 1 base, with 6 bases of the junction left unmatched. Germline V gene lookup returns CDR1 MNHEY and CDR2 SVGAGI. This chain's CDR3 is CASRQAGGSGANVLTF. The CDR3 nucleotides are TGTGCCAGCAGACAAGCAGGGGGATCTGGGGCCAACGTCCTGACTTTC.

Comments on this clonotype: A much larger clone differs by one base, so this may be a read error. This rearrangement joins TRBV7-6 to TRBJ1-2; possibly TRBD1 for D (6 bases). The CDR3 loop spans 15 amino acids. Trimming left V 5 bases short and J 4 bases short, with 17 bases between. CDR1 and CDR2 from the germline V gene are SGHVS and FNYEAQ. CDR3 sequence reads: CASSPPAQGGYGYTF. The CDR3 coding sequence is TGTGCCAGCAGCCCGCCAGCACAGGGCGGCTATGGCTACACCTTC.

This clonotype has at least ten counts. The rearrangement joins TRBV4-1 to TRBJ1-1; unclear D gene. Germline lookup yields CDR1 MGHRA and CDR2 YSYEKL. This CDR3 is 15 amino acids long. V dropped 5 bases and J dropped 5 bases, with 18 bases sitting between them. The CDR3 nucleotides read TGCGCCAGCAGCTACACCCCCGGGCAGTCGACTGAAGCTTTCTTT. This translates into CASSYTPGQSTEAFF.

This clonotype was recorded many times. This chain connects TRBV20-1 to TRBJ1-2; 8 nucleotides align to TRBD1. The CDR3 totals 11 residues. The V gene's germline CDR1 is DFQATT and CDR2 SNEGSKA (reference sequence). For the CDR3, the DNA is TGCTTTTGCCAGGGGGCGGATGGCTACACCTTC. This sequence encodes CFCQGADGYTF.

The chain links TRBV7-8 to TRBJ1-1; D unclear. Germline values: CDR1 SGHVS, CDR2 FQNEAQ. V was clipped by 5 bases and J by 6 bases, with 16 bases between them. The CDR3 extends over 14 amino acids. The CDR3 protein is CASSHRAVLSEAFF. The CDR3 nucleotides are TGTGCCAGCAGCCACCGGGCAGTTCTCTCTGAAGCTTTCTTT.

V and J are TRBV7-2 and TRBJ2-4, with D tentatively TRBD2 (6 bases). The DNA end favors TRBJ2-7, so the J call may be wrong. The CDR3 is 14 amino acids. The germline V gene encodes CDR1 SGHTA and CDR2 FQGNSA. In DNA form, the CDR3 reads TGTGCCAGCAGCTTCCGACTAGGCCGGAACGAGCAGTACTTC. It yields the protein CASSFRLGRNEQYF.

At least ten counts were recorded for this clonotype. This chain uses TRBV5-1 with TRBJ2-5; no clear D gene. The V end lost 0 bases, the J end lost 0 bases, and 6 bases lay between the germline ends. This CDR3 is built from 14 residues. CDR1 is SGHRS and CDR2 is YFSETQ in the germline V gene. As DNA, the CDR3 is TGCGCCAGCAGCTTGGAGCCGCACCAAGAGACCCAGTACTTC. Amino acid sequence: CASSLEPHQETQYF.

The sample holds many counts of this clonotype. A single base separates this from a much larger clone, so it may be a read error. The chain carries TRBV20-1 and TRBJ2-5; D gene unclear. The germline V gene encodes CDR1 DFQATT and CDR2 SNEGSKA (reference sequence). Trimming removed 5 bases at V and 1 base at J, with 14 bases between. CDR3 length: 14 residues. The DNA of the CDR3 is TGCAGTGCTCTCATCATGGGCATCCAAGAGACCCAGTACTTC. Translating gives CSALIMGIQETQYF.

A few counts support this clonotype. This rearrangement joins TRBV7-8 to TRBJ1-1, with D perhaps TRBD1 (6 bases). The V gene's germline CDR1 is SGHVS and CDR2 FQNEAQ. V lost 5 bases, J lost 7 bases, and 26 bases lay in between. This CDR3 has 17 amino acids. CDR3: CASSVVTSGVRLGEAFF. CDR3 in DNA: TGTGCCAGCAGCGTAGTAACCTCAGGGGTCAGGCTCGGTGAAGCTTTCTTT.

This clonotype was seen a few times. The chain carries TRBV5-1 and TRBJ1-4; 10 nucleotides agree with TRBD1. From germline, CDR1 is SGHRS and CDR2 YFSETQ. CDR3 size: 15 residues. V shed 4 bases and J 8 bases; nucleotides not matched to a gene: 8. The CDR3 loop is CASSRPGQGREKLFF. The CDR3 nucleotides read TGCGCCAGCAGCCGTCCGGGACAGGGGCGAGAAAAACTGTTTTTT.